This TCR beta chain was recovered during a study of beta chain features in type 1 diabetes. Study-wide results and caveats: Among all four CD4+ subsets, Type 1 diabetes patients had TCRB CDR3s that were moderately but significantly shorter.

As every portion of the isolated RNA was reverse transcribed, the sequencing read expressed TCRB transcripts. Roughly 3.7 million reads, on average, came from each naive, central memory and regulatory T cell sample. Clones were sequenced by immunoSEQ multiplex PCR, and TCRdb holds only the in-frame ones, with some missing. The table lists almost 350,000 clones, 15% to 20% of them singletons. This clone showed up just a few times. Its antigen is unknown. The germline V gene encodes CDR1 MGHRA and CDR2 YSYEKL. J was trimmed by 1 base and V by 6 bases; bases with no gene match: 9. This CDR3 has 16 amino acids. On average, the one heparinised blood draw given by each donor was about 120 mL.

The chain carries TRBV4-1 and TRBJ2-3; 8 bases align to TRBD2. Sequenced sample: naive CD4+ T cells from blood. This TCR came from a woman between 18 and 29 years old in good health. The CDR3 DNA reads as TGCGCCAGCAGAGCCGTGGGACTAGTCGGCACAGATACGCAGTATTTT. As protein: CASRAVGLVGTDTQYF.